The clone carrying this T cell receptor (beta chain) was counted once. The data originate from a study of blood T cell repertoires in COVID-19. The wider study: Samples representing acute and convalescent COVID-19 were sourced from the United States, Italy and Spain.

Deletions cut 6 bases from V and 5 bases from J, with 18 bases between. CDR1 and CDR2 from the germline V gene are SGHRS and YFSETQ. CDR3 length equals 16 residues. TCRdb's copy holds only in-frame clones and misses some; the assay was immunoSEQ multiplex PCR. The data show about 50,000 clones, 88% seen once. This TCR was recovered from a human donor with active COVID-19. The donor label of this sample is uncertain. This chain links TRBV5-1 with TRBJ1-6, with a possible D match to TRBD1 (6 bases). Material for sequencing was peripheral blood. The chain's CDR3 is CASTLSLRTDNSPLHF. DNA for the CDR3: TGCGCCAGCACCCTCAGTTTGCGGACAGATAATTCACCCCTCCACTTT.